The clone carrying this T cell receptor beta chain was seen ten or more times. Its specificity is not known. The 5'RACE template-switching step produced TCR cDNA and added a universal primer site and UMIs. One entry per CDR3 protein, called by TCRdb with MiXCR from the 5' RACE reads. The data show approximately 580,000 distinct CDR3 sequences, about a sixth seen once. The data derive from a study of T cells after yellow fever vaccination. Points from the study as a whole: It was the secondary response that reached its peak faster, day 5 versus 15, but it was weaker.

The CDR3 extends over 15 amino acids. Germline V gene lookup returns CDR1 SNHLY and CDR2 FYNNEI. V lost 7 bases and J lost 5; bases outside the gene matches: 12. The genes are TRBV2 and TRBJ2-3; 7 bases line up with TRBD2. This TCR came from a man aged 18-30 years who received the YFV17D yellow fever vaccine. The material was PBMCs, obtained 5 days after the first yellow fever vaccination. The CDR3 DNA reads as TGTGCCAGCAAAAGACTAGCCTCGCGTTTAGATACGCAGTATTTT. Amino acid sequence: CASKRLASRLDTQYF.